A single sample is the source of the 14 T cell receptor beta chains below, sequenced in a study of blood T cell repertoires in COVID-19. The table came from immunoSEQ multiplex PCR; TCRdb's copy has only in-frame clones and leaves some out. The table records 84,000 or so clones, around three quarters of them present only once. The material sequenced was peripheral blood. These receptors came from a human donor in a cohort sampled during active COVID-19.

The chain joins TRBV6-5 to TRBJ2-7, with 11 bases lining up with TRBD2. Looked up from germline, CDR1 is MNHEY and CDR2 is SVGAGI. V lost 0 bases, J lost 2 bases, and 0 bases stayed unmatched. This CDR3 has 15 residues. CDR3 residues: CASSYSTSGAYEQYF. The CDR3 DNA sequence: TGTGCCAGCAGTTACTCGACTAGCGGGGCCTACGAGCAGTACTTC.

This chain joins TRBV19 and TRBJ1-4, with D tentatively TRBD1 (6 bases). Between the trimmed V and J ends, which lost 3 bases and 7 bases, there was a span of 12 bases. CDR1 is LNHDA, CDR2 SQIVND, per germline (reference sequence). The CDR3 runs 14 residues. The CDR3 region is CASSMARGGEKLFF. CDR3 DNA sequence: TGTGCCAGTAGTATGGCCAGGGGTGGTGAAAAACTGTTTTTT.

This clone was recorded once. This chain uses TRBV19 with TRBJ2-7, with a possible D match to TRBD2 (7 bases). This CDR3 is 12 amino acids long. Germline CDR1 LNHDA, CDR2 SQIVND (reference sequence). The V gene lost 5 bases and the J gene lost 7 bases, with 12 bases spanning the gap. CDR3 in DNA: TGTGCCAGTAGTCGGGGGGCGGGGGAGCAGTACTTC. Translating gives CASSRGAGEQYF.

The J gene is TRBJ2-5, the V gene TRBV7-9; TRBD2 matches at 13 bases. CDR3 length: 16 amino acids. With V trimmed by 5 bases and J by 7 bases, 10 bases remained unmatched. Germline V lookup: CDR1 SEHNR, CDR2 FQNEAQ (reference sequence). The CDR3 DNA reads TGTGCCAGCAGCAAGTGGACTAGCGGGAGTTCAGTGACCCAGTACTTC. The encoded protein is CASSKWTSGSSVTQYF. Looking up the rest from reference TRBV7-9 and TRBJ2-5 gives the full variable domain: DTGVSQNPRHKITKRGQNVTFRCDPISEHNRLYWYRQTLGQGPEFLTYFQNEAQLEKSRLLSDRFSAERPKGSFSTLEIQRTEQGDSAMYLCASSKWTSGSSVTQYFGPGTRLLVL.

V usage is TRBV11-2 and J usage is TRBJ2-5; weak D call: TRBD2 (5 bases). The V gene's germline CDR1 is SGHAT and CDR2 FQNNGV. The CDR3 length is 14 residues. Trimming removed 1 base at V and 5 bases at J, with 11 bases between. CDR3 nucleotides: TGTGCCAGCAGCTTAGGAACCTGGAGGGAGACCCAGTACTTC. Translation: CASSLGTWRETQYF.

The chain employs TRBV7-2 and TRBJ2-5; 7 nucleotides match TRBD2. Germline V gene lookup returns CDR1 SGHTA and CDR2 FQGNSA. Germline trimming cut 6 bases from V and 5 bases from J; bases unmatched to any gene: 12. The CDR3 runs to 15 residues. This CDR3 reads CASSLWAGAGETQYF. Here the CDR3 DNA reads TGTGCCAGCAGTCTTTGGGCGGGAGCAGGGGAGACCCAGTACTTC.

The rearrangement links TRBV12-3 or TRBV12-4 to TRBJ2-3; TRBD1 aligns across 7 bases. The junction had 6 bases not matched to a gene; V was cut back by 6 bases and J by 6 bases. CDR3 length: 13 amino acids. The CDR3 region has the DNA TGTGCCAGCAGCACCGACAGGGCTGATACGCAGTATTTT. This gives the protein CASSTDRADTQYF.

The chain has TRBV10-3 and TRBJ2-5; 7 nucleotides agree with TRBD1. This CDR3 is 15 amino acids long. Per germline, CDR1 ENHRY and CDR2 SYGVKD. Unmatched junction bases numbered 9, after V lost 6 bases and J lost 2 bases. The DNA of the CDR3 is TGTGCCATCAGCAGTACAGGGGTCGCGCAAGAGACCCAGTACTTC. Encoded protein: CAISSTGVAQETQYF.

V gene TRBV6-6 combines with J gene TRBJ1-1, with D unresolved. The CDR3 spans 13 residues. CDR1 MNHNY and CDR2 SVGAGI come from the germline V gene (reference sequence). V dropped 3 bases and J dropped 5 bases, with 10 bases sitting between them. The CDR3 DNA is TGTGCCAGCAGTTATCCGGGGAGGACTGAAGCTTTCTTT. As protein: CASSYPGRTEAFF.

A single count supports this clone. The chain is built from TRBV3-1 (or the pseudogene TRBV3-2) and TRBJ2-2; 10 nucleotides line up with TRBD2. V shed 3 bases and J 5 bases; nucleotides not matched to a gene: 9. The CDR3 length is 17 residues. The V gene's germline CDR1 is LGHDT and CDR2 YNNKEL (reference sequence). The CDR3 loop is CASSQWSSGSGTGELFF. The DNA for the CDR3 is TGTGCCAGCAGCCAGTGGTCTAGCGGGAGTGGGACCGGGGAGCTGTTTTTT.

V gene TRBV5-6 combines with J gene TRBJ2-3; D is unresolved. This CDR3 has 15 amino acids. V was pared by 4 bases and J by 0 bases, with 12 bases between. CDR1 SGHDT and CDR2 YYEEEE come from the germline V gene. The CDR3, as DNA: TGTGCCAGCAGCCTGGACCCTACTAGCACAGATACGCAGTATTTT. Protein sequence: CASSLDPTSTDTQYF.

A note on this clone: Other DNA sequences in the same sample also yield this CDR3. The CDR3 DNA reads as TGTGCCAGCTCACCCCAGGGGGCTGAAGCTTTCTTT. Translating it yields CASSPQGAEAFF. The chain is built from TRBV18 and TRBJ1-1; 7 bases are a match to TRBD1. Losses at the gene ends were 3 bases for V and 6 bases for J; bases not matched to a gene: 1. This CDR3 is 12 amino acids long. CDR1 KGHSH and CDR2 LQKENI come from the germline V gene. The complete variable domain, with remaining parts taken from reference TRBV18 and TRBJ1-1, reads NAGVMQNPRHLVRRRGQEARLRCSPMKGHSHVYWYRQLPEEGLKFMVYLQKENIIDESGMPKERFSAEFPKEGPSILRIQQVVRGDSAAYFCASSPQGAEAFFGQGTRLTVV.

The chain combines TRBV7-8 with TRBJ1-5; no clear D. The V and J ends lost 5 bases and 6 bases respectively, with 23 bases between them. This CDR3 has 17 residues. Germline V gives CDR1 SGHVS, CDR2 FQNEAQ. The CDR3, as DNA: TGTGCCAGCAGCCCTTACATGGTGGGCTCAATTATTCAGCCCCAGCATTTT. It specifies CASSPYMVGSIIQPQHF.

This clone turned up a few times. The chain joins TRBV2 to TRBJ2-4, with D tentatively TRBD2 (5 bases). Germline assignment: CDR1 SNHLY and CDR2 FYNNEI. V was trimmed by 3 bases and J by 5 bases, leaving 11 bases between them. The CDR3 contains 14 residues. The CDR3 DNA reads as TGTGCCAGCAGTGACACGGCAGCGGAAAACATTCAGTACTTC. This translates into CASSDTAAENIQYF.